The 25 T cell receptor beta chains listed next were all sequenced from one sample in a study of shared clonotypes between healthy human individuals. Assay: immunoSEQ multiplex PCR; the TCRdb copy retains only in-frame clones and omits some. The sample lists roughly 2,300,000 clones, under 95% occurring once. What was sequenced was naive CD4+ T cells from PBMCs. Subset: CD45RA+ positively selected. The receptors here all came from a man younger than 35 in good health. Some clones in this sample may be carry-over from other donors' samples.

The gene calls are TRBV28 and TRBJ2-5; TRBD2 matches 10 bases. The CDR3 covers 15 residues. CDR1 is MDHEN, CDR2 SYDVKM, per germline. V lost 3 bases, J lost 5 bases, and 6 bases stayed unmatched. The CDR3 region is CASSLGTSGTETQYF. CDR3 bases: TGTGCCAGCAGTTTGGGTACTAGCGGGACTGAGACCCAGTACTTC.

The chain employs TRBV4-1 and TRBJ1-1; 12 bases line up with TRBD1. The CDR3 runs to 15 residues. The germline V gene encodes CDR1 MGHRA and CDR2 YSYEKL. The V segment lost 5 bases and the J segment 4 bases; nucleotides outside the gene matches: 5. CDR3 coding DNA: TGCGCCAGCAGCGCGGGACAGGGGGCTGTCACTGAAGCTTTCTTT. It translates to CASSAGQGAVTEAFF.

V and J are TRBV12-5 and TRBJ2-5, with a tentative D call TRBD2 (5 bases). CDR3 length: 14 amino acids. Germline V gene sequence: CDR1 LGHNT, CDR2 FRNRAP. Between the trimmed V and J ends, which lost 3 bases and 2 bases, there was a span of 10 bases. DNA of the CDR3: TGTGCTAGTGGTTTAATAGGGAGTCAAGAGACCCAGTACTTC. Translation: CASGLIGSQETQYF. Full variable domain (outside the CDR3, taken from reference TRBV12-5 and TRBJ2-5): DARVTQTPRHKVTEMGQEVTMRCQPILGHNTVFWYRQTMMQGLELLAYFRNRAPLDDSGMPKDRFSAEMPDATLATLKIQPSEPRDSAVYFCASGLIGSQETQYFGPGTRLLVL.

V is TRBV29-1 and J is TRBJ1-2, with D tentatively TRBD1 (6 bases). Trimming took off 5 bases at V and 5 bases at J, with 15 bases between the two ends. The CDR3 is 13 amino acids. CDR1 SQVTM and CDR2 ANQGSEA come from the germline V gene. The CDR3 here is CSVYRAGSYGYTF. The CDR3 nucleotides read TGCAGCGTTTACAGGGCCGGGTCTTATGGCTACACCTTC.

This chain uses TRBV7-2 with TRBJ2-7; 8 positions match TRBD2. The germline gives CDR1 SGHTA, CDR2 FQGNSA. J gave up 7 bases and V 5 bases, and 13 bases lay outside the gene matches. The CDR3 length is 15 residues. CDR3 nucleotides: TGTGCCAGCAGCCCATATTGGGGGACTAGTGGGGAGCAGTACTTC. Amino acid sequence: CASSPYWGTSGEQYF.

This rearrangement joins TRBV28 to TRBJ2-3; 8 positions match TRBD1. Germline CDR1 MDHEN, CDR2 SYDVKM. The CDR3 runs to 16 residues. V lost 3 bases and J lost 4; bases outside the gene matches: 9. The CDR3 loop reads CASSLVGQVSADTQYF. The CDR3 coding sequence is TGTGCCAGCAGTTTGGTGGGACAGGTCAGCGCAGATACGCAGTATTTT.

The genes are TRBV21-1 and TRBJ2-1; the DNA was not used to check the table's D call, TRBD2. TRBV21-1 is designated a pseudogene. There are 17 residues in the CDR3. The CDR3 protein is CASSIPPRDYRNNEQFF. CDR3 nucleotides: TGTGCCAGCAGCATACCACCCCGGGACTATCGAAACAATGAGCAGTTCTTC.

A remark on this clone: This same CDR3 is encoded by further DNA sequences in the sample. J is TRBJ2-5 and V is TRBV5-4, with D tentatively TRBD1 (5 bases). From germline, CDR1 is SGHNT and CDR2 YYREEE (reference sequence). The germline V and J ends were trimmed by 0 bases and 2 bases, with 11 bases remaining between them. CDR3 size: 15 residues. The CDR3 coding sequence is TGTGCCAGCAGCTTGGCGTCAGGGTCACAAGAGACCCAGTACTTC. It is translated as CASSLASGSQETQYF.

The CDR3, as DNA: TGTGCCAGCAGCTTGTTTGGGACCTCCATGAACACTGAAGCTTTCTTT. Protein: CASSLFGTSMNTEAFF. This chain uses TRBV7-6 with TRBJ1-1, with D tentatively TRBD1 (5 bases). This CDR3 has 16 amino acids. Trimming took 3 bases from V and 0 from J, leaving 14 bases between them. The germline gives CDR1 SGHVS, CDR2 FNYEAQ.

The V call is TRBV28, the J call TRBJ1-1, with D possibly being TRBD1 (5 bases). In germline, CDR1 is MDHEN, CDR2 SYDVKM. CDR3 size: 17 residues. V lost 2 bases to trimming and J lost 0 bases, with 16 bases between them. CDR3 region: CASSLRLAGGVNTEAFF. CDR3 in DNA: TGTGCCAGCAGTTTAAGGCTTGCCGGGGGGGTGAACACTGAAGCTTTCTTT.

The V gene is TRBV6-1, the J gene TRBJ1-3, with a weak D call TRBD1 (5 bases). The CDR3 spans 15 residues. V was pared by 7 bases and J by 2 bases, with 15 bases between. Germline CDR1 MNHNS, CDR2 SASEGT. Here the CDR3 DNA reads TGTGCCAGCATTAGTGGCCAGGGACCTGGAAACACCATATATTTT. This codes for CASISGQGPGNTIYF.

The rearrangement uses TRBV5-1 and TRBJ2-3; D is undetermined. Germline V gene lookup returns CDR1 SGHRS and CDR2 YFSETQ. The germline V and J ends were trimmed by 7 bases and 0 bases, with 18 bases remaining between them. This CDR3 comprises 16 residues. CDR3 region: CASAPRSAGSTDTQYF. CDR3 DNA sequence: TGCGCCAGCGCCCCCCGAAGCGCCGGAAGCACAGATACGCAGTATTTT.

In the case of this clone: Other DNA sequences within the sample encode an identical CDR3. The rearrangement links TRBV28 to TRBJ2-7, with D unclear. The CDR3 length is 11 residues. Per the germline V gene, CDR1 is MDHEN and CDR2 is SYDVKM. V was pared by 6 bases and J by 2 bases, with 5 bases between. The CDR3 loop reads CASSRTYEQYF. The CDR3 DNA is TGTGCCAGCAGCCGGACCTACGAGCAGTACTTC. Supplemented by reference TRBV28 and TRBJ2-7, the full variable domain reads DVKVTQSSRYLVKRTGEKVFLECVQDMDHENMFWYRQDPGLGLRLIYFSYDVKMKEKGDIPEGYSVSREKKERFSLILESASTNQTSMYLCASSRTYEQYFGPGTRLTVT.

V is TRBV7-2 and J is TRBJ2-5, with 7 bases fitting TRBD1. With 6 bases clipped from V and 2 bases from J, the junction kept 6 bases outside the gene matches. The CDR3 has 14 residues. CDR1 SGHTA and CDR2 FQGNSA come from the germline V gene. CDR3 nucleotide sequence: TGTGCCAGCAGTTTGTTGGGACAGCAAGAGACCCAGTACTTC. Its translation is CASSLLGQQETQYF.

The sample holds one count of this clone. The chain joins TRBV7-2 to TRBJ1-3; D is ambiguous. CDR1 and CDR2 (germline): SGHTA, FQGNSA. The CDR3 totals 15 residues. V was pared by 3 bases and J by 3 bases, with 12 bases between. The DNA for the CDR3 is TGTGCCAGCAGCTTTGCGGGTACCTTTGGAAACACCATATATTTT. Protein product: CASSFAGTFGNTIYF.

This chain connects TRBV6-5 to TRBJ2-2; 8 bases line up with TRBD1. Trimming took 7 bases from V and 3 from J; bases not matched to a gene: 4. The CDR3 consists of 14 residues. The germline CDR1 and CDR2 sequences are MNHEY and SVGAGI. The CDR3 coding sequence is TGTGCCAGCACTGACAGGGGAGACACCGGGGAGCTGTTTTTT. Its protein is CASTDRGDTGELFF.

V is TRBV7-7 and J is TRBJ2-3; no definite D call. V was shortened by 5 bases and J by 2 bases, with 20 bases between the two germline ends. The CDR3 totals 17 residues. The V gene's germline CDR1 is SSHAT and CDR2 FNYEAQ (reference sequence). This chain's CDR3 is CASSPTGRRAATDTQYF. The CDR3 DNA reads as TGTGCCAGCAGCCCAACCGGGCGACGGGCAGCCACAGATACGCAGTATTTT.

Note on this clone: Within the sample, other DNA sequences also encode this same CDR3. This chain's CDR3 is CASSLTVNTEAFF. The CDR3 DNA is TGTGCCAGCAGCTTGACAGTGAACACTGAAGCTTTCTTT. The chain uses TRBV5-5 and TRBJ1-1; D not resolved. Trimming pared 1 base from V and 0 bases from J, leaving 4 bases between. The CDR3 has 13 amino acids. Germline lookup yields CDR1 SGHKS and CDR2 YYEKEE (reference sequence).

A word on this clone: Other DNA sequences in this sample translate to the same CDR3. DNA of the CDR3: TGTGCCACCAGCATTGACAGAAGTTACGAGCAGTACTTC. Translated, it gives CATSIDRSYEQYF. V is TRBV15 and J is TRBJ2-7; D possibly corresponds to TRBD1 (5 bases). This CDR3 is 13 amino acids long. V was clipped by 4 bases and J by 4 bases, with 11 bases between them. CDR1 is LNHNV and CDR2 is YYDKDF in the germline V gene (reference sequence).

The chain recombines TRBV9 with TRBJ2-1; 11 bases fit TRBD2. The trim removed 7 bases at V and 8 bases at J, leaving 11 bases unmatched. CDR1 and CDR2 from the germline V gene are SGDLS and YYNGEE. CDR3 length equals 15 residues. The CDR3: CASQKRLAGSDEQFF. The CDR3, as DNA: TGTGCCAGCCAGAAAAGACTAGCGGGATCCGATGAGCAGTTCTTC.

The gene calls are TRBV6-6 and TRBJ2-7; TRBD2 aligns across 7 bases. The trim removed 6 bases at V and 3 bases at J, leaving 5 bases unmatched. Germline CDR1 and CDR2: MNHNY and SVGAGI (reference sequence). The CDR3 contains 13 residues. The CDR3 protein is CASSRSGNYEQYF. As DNA, the CDR3 is TGTGCCAGCAGCAGAAGCGGGAACTACGAGCAGTACTTC.

V usage is TRBV7-3 and J usage is TRBJ2-3; D not resolved. V was pared by 5 bases and J by 4 bases, with 19 bases between. CDR3 size: 16 residues. The germline gives CDR1 SGHTA, CDR2 FQGTGA. The CDR3 DNA sequence: TGTGCCAGCAGCGTTAACGGCCCAAACCTCGCAGATACGCAGTATTTT. Protein: CASSVNGPNLADTQYF.

The chain has TRBV19 and TRBJ1-1; D is perhaps TRBD1 (6 bases). Trimming took 5 bases from V and 1 from J, leaving 11 bases between them. Germline CDR1 LNHDA, CDR2 SQIVND (reference sequence). This CDR3 region has 14 residues. Here the CDR3 reads CASSLPRGNTEAFF. CDR3 DNA: TGTGCCAGTAGTCTCCCCAGGGGGAACACTGAAGCTTTCTTT. Full variable domain (outside the CDR3, taken from reference TRBV19 and TRBJ1-1): DGGITQSPKYLFRKEGQNVTLSCEQNLNHDAMYWYRQDPGQGLRLIYYSQIVNDFQKGDIAEGYSVSREKKESFPLTVTSAQKNPTAFYLCASSLPRGNTEAFFGQGTRLTVV.

This chain links TRBV25-1 with TRBJ2-3; possibly TRBD2 for D (6 bases). CDR3 length equals 16 residues. The germline V and J ends were trimmed by 1 base and 3 bases, with 14 bases remaining between them. CDR1 MGHDK and CDR2 SYGVNS come from the germline V gene. The CDR3 DNA sequence: TGTGCCAGCAGTGAATTCGGGGGTCGATTTACAGATACGCAGTATTTT. Protein sequence: CASSEFGGRFTDTQYF.

The chain recombines TRBV14 with TRBJ2-5, with 8 bases that match TRBD1. With V trimmed by 6 bases and J by 3 bases, 9 bases remained unmatched. From germline, CDR1 is SGHDN and CDR2 FVKESK. This CDR3 is 15 amino acids long. This CDR3 is CASSGLGQVKETQYF. The DNA for the CDR3 is TGTGCCAGCAGTGGACTGGGACAGGTTAAAGAGACCCAGTACTTC.